The 25 T cell receptor beta chains below come from one sample, sequenced in a study of patients and donors after allogeneic stem cell transplantation. TCRdb reanalysed the RT-PCR reads using MiXCR and keeps one entry per CDR3 protein. This table holds about a million distinct CDR3 sequences, approximately 18% found once. The sample taken for sequencing was blood, either unsorted or a sorted T cell fraction (not recorded which). The receptors stem from a human donor who was either an allogeneic HSCT recipient or a stem cell or donor lymphocyte infusion donor (not recorded which). It is not recorded whose cells these are; they may come from a transplant donor.

This sequence joins TRBV25-1 and TRBJ1-5; D is ambiguous. Trimming took off 4 bases at V and 4 bases at J, with 8 bases between the two ends. The CDR3 is 13 amino acids. CDR1 and CDR2 (germline): MGHDK, SYGVNS. As DNA, the CDR3 is TGTGCCAGCAGTGCAGGTACTAATCAGCCCCAGCATTTT. Its protein is CASSAGTNQPQHF.

This clonotype was seen a handful of times. This chain uses TRBV29-1 with TRBJ2-1; possibly TRBD1 for D (5 bases). This CDR3 has 15 residues. The germline V gene has CDR1 SQVTM and CDR2 ANQGSEA. V lost 6 bases, J lost 0 bases, and 15 bases lay in between. The DNA for the CDR3 is TGCAGCGTCTGGGGCCCCAAAAGCTCCTACAATGAGCAGTTCTTC. Encoded protein: CSVWGPKSSYNEQFF.

The rearrangement links TRBV7-6 to TRBJ2-5; D may be TRBD1 (6 bases). The CDR3 loop spans 15 amino acids. Germline V lookup: CDR1 SGHVS, CDR2 FNYEAQ. V lost 3 bases to trimming and J lost 5 bases, with 16 bases between them. The CDR3 DNA reads TGTGCCAGCAGCTTCTTGACAGGCGATGGGGAGACCCAGTACTTC. Translated: CASSFLTGDGETQYF.

This chain joins TRBV15 and TRBJ1-5; 10 bases fit TRBD1. Germline assignment: CDR1 LNHNV and CDR2 YYDKDF (reference sequence). The CDR3 sequence is 15 residues long. V trimming: 0 bases; J trimming: 7 bases; junction bases outside the gene matches: 3. The CDR3 nucleotides read TGTGCCACCAGCAGAGAGGACAGGGGGGGACAGCCCCAGCATTTT. Translation gives CATSREDRGGQPQHF.

This clonotype has just a few counts. The chain combines TRBV6-1 with TRBJ1-3; D ambiguous. CDR1 is MNHNS and CDR2 is SASEGT in the germline V gene. The V and J ends lost 6 bases and 2 bases respectively, with 8 bases between them. The CDR3 has 13 amino acids. Here the CDR3 reads CASRLGAGNTIYF. In DNA, the CDR3 is TGTGCCAGCAGACTCGGCGCTGGAAACACCATATATTTT.

This clonotype has just a few counts. V and J are TRBV7-2 and TRBJ1-1; D remains unclear. The germline V gene has CDR1 SGHTA and CDR2 FQGNSA. Between the trimmed V and J ends, which lost 6 bases and 11 bases, there was a span of 13 bases. The CDR3 loop spans 11 amino acids. The CDR3, as DNA: TGTGCCAGCAGGTGGAAGGGTGTGGCTTTCTTT. It encodes CASRWKGVAFF.

This clonotype was observed a handful of times. The genes are TRBV4-1 and TRBJ1-2; D gene uncertain. Trimming cost V 0 bases and J 4 bases, with 9 bases left between them. CDR3 size: 14 residues. CDR1 is MGHRA, CDR2 YSYEKL, per germline. This chain's CDR3 is CASSQDEAGYGYTF. The DNA of the CDR3 is TGCGCCAGCAGCCAAGATGAGGCGGGCTATGGCTACACCTTC.

This rearrangement joins TRBV7-6 to TRBJ1-3, with D possibly being TRBD1 (6 bases). Germline V CDR1 and CDR2: SGHVS, FNYEAQ. The length of the CDR3 is 14 residues. V was trimmed by 5 bases and J by 7 bases, leaving 15 bases between them. CDR3 in amino acids: CASSPRTVDNTIYF. CDR3 DNA: TGTGCCAGCAGCCCGAGGACAGTCGATAACACCATATATTTT.

This clonotype was found a few times. V is TRBV12-3 or TRBV12-4 and J is TRBJ1-5; 10 bases are shared with TRBD1. The length of the CDR3 is 16 residues. Trimming took 3 bases from V and 3 from J; bases not matched to a gene: 5. CDR3 sequence: CASSLGGTGANQPQHF. CDR3 coding DNA: TGTGCCAGCAGTTTGGGCGGGACAGGGGCCAATCAGCCCCAGCATTTT.

This clonotype appeared a few times. The genes are TRBV27 and TRBJ2-5; 9 nucleotides agree with TRBD2. Germline V gene data show CDR1 as MNHEY and CDR2 as SMNVEV (reference sequence). The CDR3 has 18 residues. With 1 base clipped from V and 4 bases from J, the junction kept 13 bases outside the gene matches. DNA of the CDR3: TGTGCCAGCAGTTTATTCGGGAGTAGCGGGAGTCGGGGAGAGACCCAGTACTTC. Its protein is CASSLFGSSGSRGETQYF.

This clonotype has more than one count but fewer than ten. The chain uses TRBV6-1 and TRBJ1-3; D perhaps matches TRBD1 (6 bases). V was trimmed by 4 bases and J by 4 bases, leaving 11 bases between them. CDR1 and CDR2 from the germline V gene are MNHNS and SASEGT. This CDR3 spans 14 amino acids. In nucleotides, the CDR3 is TGTGCCAGCAGTGCCCAGGGGCTCGGAAACACCATATATTTT. Translation: CASSAQGLGNTIYF.

The chain carries TRBV4-2 and TRBJ2-4; D is possibly TRBD1 or TRBD2 (5 bases each). This CDR3 spans 17 amino acids. V was cut by 2 bases and J by 0 bases, with 14 bases left in between. Germline CDR1 and CDR2: LGHNA and YNFKEQ. The CDR3 coding sequence is TGTGCCAGCAGCCAATCTGAGGGGTCCCTAGCCAAAAACATTCAGTACTTC. Amino acid sequence: CASSQSEGSLAKNIQYF.

The chain uses TRBV20-1 and TRBJ2-3; D is unresolved. V shed 3 bases and J shed 3 bases, with 22 bases lying between them. Germline V lookup: CDR1 DFQATT, CDR2 SNEGSKA (reference sequence). The CDR3 extends over 17 amino acids. Here the CDR3 reads CSASRIVAVWVTDTQYF. In DNA, the CDR3 is TGCAGTGCTAGTAGGATTGTAGCAGTCTGGGTTACAGATACGCAGTATTTT.

This clonotype was counted a few times. The rearrangement uses TRBV27 and TRBJ2-3, with D unresolved. The CDR3 loop spans 14 amino acids. Germline-derived CDR1 and CDR2 are MNHEY and SMNVEV (reference sequence). Trimming pared 3 bases from V and 2 bases from J, leaving 9 bases between. DNA of the CDR3: TGTGCCAGCAGTTTGCAACGGAACACAGATACGCAGTATTTT. This translates into CASSLQRNTDTQYF.

This clonotype was observed a handful of times. The chain recombines TRBV29-1 with TRBJ2-2, with TRBD2 matching 11 bases. V dropped 1 base and J dropped 4; count of bases not matched to a gene: 2. CDR3 length: 15 amino acids. Germline-derived CDR1 and CDR2 are SQVTM and ANQGSEA. CDR3 protein: CSVEVGTSGTGELFF. DNA for the CDR3: TGCAGCGTTGAAGTCGGGACTAGCGGCACCGGGGAGCTGTTTTTT.

This clonotype was counted a few times. V and J are TRBV20-1 and TRBJ1-2; tentative D call: TRBD1 (5 bases). The CDR3 loop spans 9 amino acids. Germline assignment: CDR1 DFQATT and CDR2 SNEGSKA (reference sequence). CDR3 DNA sequence: TGCAGCCTGGGGGGAGGCTACACCTTC. It is translated as CSLGGGYTF.

Regarding this clonotype: One end of the junction does not line up with germline, which may come from a read error. The chain links TRBV11-2 to TRBJ2-7, with D perhaps TRBD2 (6 bases). The CDR3 is made up of 11 amino acids. CDR1 is SGHAT and CDR2 is FQNNGV in the germline V gene. CDR3 in amino acids: CASSLGGTGSF. CDR3 nucleotides: TGTGCCAGCAGCTTAGGCGGGACTGGTAGCTTC.

Only a few counts were recorded for this clonotype. This chain connects TRBV4-2 to TRBJ2-3; a possible D gene is TRBD2 (6 bases). The CDR3 length is 14 residues. Germline CDR1 reads LGHNA; CDR2 reads YNFKEQ. V lost 5 bases to trimming and J lost 1 base, with 10 bases between them. Written as DNA, the CDR3 is TGTGCCAGCAGCGGGGGGATACGCACAGATACGCAGTATTTT. Translating it yields CASSGGIRTDTQYF.

This clonotype was detected a few times. The CDR3 protein is CSVRPTRDRLYGYTF. In nucleotides, the CDR3 is TGCAGCGTCCGTCCCACCCGGGACAGGCTGTATGGCTACACCTTC. The rearrangement joins TRBV29-1 to TRBJ1-2; 8 positions agree with TRBD1. The V segment lost 6 bases and the J segment 5 bases; nucleotides outside the gene matches: 14. This CDR3 is built from 15 residues. Germline loops: CDR1 SQVTM, CDR2 ANQGSEA.

This clonotype was seen once. This chain connects TRBV11-2 to TRBJ1-4; the D is unclear. Germline V gives CDR1 SGHAT, CDR2 FQNNGV. V lost 1 base and J lost 8, with 14 bases in between. This CDR3 is built from 15 residues. The CDR3 DNA follows: TGTGCCAGCAGCTTAGGGCTACGGAGCCGAGAAAAACTGTTTTTT. This gives the protein CASSLGLRSREKLFF.

The chain couples TRBV6-1 to TRBJ2-2, with 7 nucleotides matching TRBD1. The V gene end was trimmed by 10 bases and the J gene end by 1 base; junction bases not matched to a gene: 9. CDR3 length: 15 residues. Germline V CDR1 and CDR2: MNHNS, SASEGT. CDR3 residues: CAIRQGTLNTGELFF. The CDR3 DNA follows: TGTGCCATCCGACAGGGAACTTTGAACACCGGGGAGCTGTTTTTT.

The chain is built from TRBV3-1 and TRBJ1-2; D might be TRBD1 (5 bases). V gave up 5 bases and J gave up 8 bases, with 9 bases separating them. Germline CDR1 reads LGHDT; CDR2 reads YNNKEL (reference sequence). The CDR3 sequence is 11 residues long. Here the CDR3 reads CASSAGIGYTF. Written as DNA, the CDR3 is TGTGCCAGCAGCGCAGGGATCGGCTACACCTTC.

In its sample, this clonotype was seen a few times. The chain links TRBV30 to TRBJ1-1, with D perhaps TRBD1 (6 bases). V lost 0 bases and J lost 7, with 12 bases in between. Germline assignment: CDR1 GTSNPN and CDR2 SVGIG (reference sequence). This CDR3 has 13 amino acids. CDR3 coding DNA: TGTGCCTGGAGTGTTGGGGGGCTCGGTGAAGCTTTCTTT. Its translation is CAWSVGGLGEAFF.

The J gene is TRBJ2-5, the V gene TRBV5-1; D unresolved. The V gene lost 0 bases and the J gene lost 1 base, with 7 bases spanning the gap. The CDR3 has 14 amino acids. Germline CDR1 SGHRS, CDR2 YFSETQ. The CDR3 is CASSLGNFQETQYF. The DNA for the CDR3 is TGCGCCAGCAGCTTGGGGAATTTCCAAGAGACCCAGTACTTC.

This chain joins TRBV27 and TRBJ2-1, with TRBD2 identical over 10 bases. V lost 5 bases, J lost 9 bases, and 16 bases stayed unmatched. The CDR3 loop spans 17 amino acids. CDR1 MNHEY and CDR2 SMNVEV come from the germline V gene (reference sequence). Written as DNA, the CDR3 is TGTGCCAGCAGTCCCTGGGAAAGCGGGGGGGCAAAGGGTGAGCAGTTCTTC. Residues: CASSPWESGGAKGEQFF.